Presented here are 23 T cell receptor beta chains from one specimen sequenced in a study of blood T cell repertoires in COVID-19 (TCRdb year 2020). The receptor library was made with the immunoSEQ multiplex PCR assay. TCRdb took this table from immuneACCESS and kept in-frame rearrangements with V and J called. Such tables lack part of the clones; where checked against another copy, unresolved V genes explain under half of the gap, and the rest is unexplained. The sample records approximately 330,000 clones, about 90% of which are singletons. Roughly a tenth of the sample belongs to the ten largest clones. The sample was PBMCs or T cells enriched from blood (not recorded which). The source of these receptors is a woman younger than 45 who had recovered from COVID-19.

The V gene is TRBV30, the J gene TRBJ2-2; weak D call: TRBD1 (6 bases). The germline gives CDR1 GTSNPN, CDR2 SVGIG (reference sequence). The V end was cut by 3 bases, the J end by 7 bases, with 24 bases between. This CDR3 is 17 amino acids long. The CDR3 DNA sequence: TGTGCCTGGAGAACGAGGCAGGGGATGTTCCCAAACGGGGAGCTGTTTTTT. Encoded protein: CAWRTRQGMFPNGELFF.

This chain links TRBV24-1 with TRBJ2-1, with 7 bases that match TRBD1. Germline lookup yields CDR1 KGHDR and CDR2 SFDVKD. J gave up 8 bases and V 4 bases, and 4 bases lay outside the gene matches. CDR3 length equals 13 residues. The CDR3, as DNA: TGTGCCACCAGTGACTACAGGGGTGATGAGCAGTTCTTC. Its protein is CATSDYRGDEQFF.

This chain uses TRBV6-5 with TRBJ2-1; 8 nucleotides align to TRBD2. Germline assignment: CDR1 MNHEY and CDR2 SVGAGI. The CDR3 totals 15 residues. After removal of 6 bases from V and 6 bases from J, the junction contained 10 bases not matched to a gene. The CDR3 DNA reads as TGTGCCAGCAGGCCCGATAGCGGGGCCCCCAATGAGCAGTTCTTC. Amino acids: CASRPDSGAPNEQFF.

The chain links TRBV5-4 to TRBJ1-1, with D perhaps TRBD1 (5 bases). Germline-derived CDR1 and CDR2 are SGHNT and YYREEE (reference sequence). There are 14 residues in the CDR3. The germline V and J ends were trimmed by 2 bases and 1 base, with 9 bases remaining between them. CDR3: CASSFSGPNTEAFF. CDR3 nucleotides: TGTGCCAGCAGCTTTTCAGGGCCGAACACTGAAGCTTTCTTT.

The V gene is TRBV28, the J gene TRBJ2-1; 8 nucleotides agree with TRBD1. The V and J ends lost 4 bases and 4 bases, in that order; junction bases with no gene match: 15. The CDR3 runs 18 residues. Looked up from germline, CDR1 is MDHEN and CDR2 is SYDVKM. This CDR3 reads CASSSELTGQVIYNEQFF. The CDR3, as DNA: TGTGCCAGCAGTTCCGAACTAACGGGACAGGTTATATACAATGAGCAGTTCTTC.

The rearrangement joins TRBV28 to TRBJ2-7, with no clear D. In germline, CDR1 is MDHEN, CDR2 SYDVKM. This CDR3 has 12 residues. Trimming shortened V by 7 bases and J by 1 base, and 8 bases separated the two germline ends. This chain's CDR3 is CASKDTSYEQYF. The DNA for the CDR3 is TGTGCCAGCAAAGACACGTCCTACGAGCAGTACTTC.

V is TRBV5-1 and J is TRBJ1-6, with D perhaps matching TRBD1 (6 bases). CDR3 length equals 14 residues. The germline gives CDR1 SGHRS, CDR2 YFSETQ. V lost 3 bases and J 11 bases, leaving 15 bases between the germline ends. CDR3 loop: CASSSYWGQAPLHF. The CDR3 region has the DNA TGCGCCAGCAGCTCTTACTGGGGGCAGGCACCCCTCCACTTT.

This chain joins TRBV11-2 and TRBJ1-5; D unresolved. The CDR3 is made up of 13 amino acids. Between the trimmed V and J ends, which lost 0 bases and 6 bases, there was a span of 6 bases. Germline-derived CDR1 and CDR2 are SGHAT and FQNNGV. CDR3 in amino acids: CASSLDNGQPQHF. CDR3 coding DNA: TGTGCCAGCAGCTTAGATAACGGTCAGCCCCAGCATTTT.

The chain is built from TRBV19 and TRBJ1-1; D gene ambiguous. CDR3 length equals 12 residues. The V gene lost 8 bases and the J gene lost 11 bases, with 18 bases spanning the gap. The V gene's germline CDR1 is LNHDA and CDR2 SQIVND (reference sequence). The CDR3 loop reads CASDIGGLFAFF. The CDR3 region has the DNA TGTGCCAGTGACATCGGTGGCCTTTTCGCTTTCTTT.

The J gene is TRBJ2-7, the V gene TRBV21-1; the table names TRBD2, a call not compared with the DNA. TRBV21-1 is described as a pseudogene. This CDR3 comprises 16 residues. The CDR3 protein is CASSKVRQREGREQYF. The CDR3 bases are TGTGCCAGCAGCAAAGTGAGGCAGCGGGAGGGCCGCGAGCAGTACTTC.

This clone occurred once. The chain uses TRBV5-1 and TRBJ2-5; D is ambiguous. Looked up from germline, CDR1 is SGHRS and CDR2 is YFSETQ. The CDR3 loop spans 14 amino acids. V lost 0 bases to trimming and J lost 5 bases, with 11 bases between them. The CDR3 region has the DNA TGCGCCAGCAGCTTGGTAGTCCTCCATGAGACCCAGTACTTC. This encodes CASSLVVLHETQYF.

This clone was seen more than once but under ten times. The J gene is TRBJ1-5, the V gene TRBV19; D may be TRBD1 (5 bases). CDR1 is LNHDA and CDR2 is SQIVND in the germline V gene (reference sequence). This CDR3 has 14 amino acids. V gave up 5 bases and J gave up 4 bases, with 12 bases separating them. CDR3 protein: CASSFPGGNQPQHF. The DNA for the CDR3 is TGTGCCAGTAGTTTCCCCGGGGGTAATCAGCCCCAGCATTTT.

Points on this clone: Other DNA sequences in the sample encode the same CDR3. V gene TRBV7-9 combines with J gene TRBJ1-1, with D possibly TRBD1 on 5 matching bases. Germline CDR1 SEHNR, CDR2 FQNEAQ (reference sequence). The V gene lost 5 bases and the J gene lost 1 base, with 11 bases spanning the gap. The CDR3 runs to 14 residues. CDR3 sequence reads: CASSPSGGNTEAFF. The CDR3 DNA follows: TGTGCCAGCAGCCCCTCCGGGGGGAACACTGAAGCTTTCTTT.

The rearrangement joins TRBV28 to TRBJ2-1, with a weak D call TRBD2 (5 bases). The CDR3 sequence is 11 residues long. From germline, CDR1 is MDHEN and CDR2 SYDVKM. Deletions cut 4 bases from V and 12 bases from J, with 10 bases between. The CDR3 DNA reads as TGTGCCAGCAGTTCCATAGCGAGGCAGTTCTTC. Translation: CASSSIARQFF.

This clone showed up just once. The chain links TRBV2 to TRBJ1-4; 7 bases are shared with TRBD1. J was trimmed by 8 bases and V by 6 bases; bases with no gene match: 12. Germline V gene data show CDR1 as SNHLY and CDR2 as FYNNEI. The CDR3 extends over 15 amino acids. The DNA for the CDR3 is TGTGCCAGCAGGGCGTCGACAGGGAGTATGGAAAAACTGTTTTTT. This sequence encodes CASRASTGSMEKLFF.

The chain is built from TRBV3-1 (or the pseudogene TRBV3-2) and TRBJ1-1, with D possibly being TRBD1 (5 bases). The CDR3 runs 16 residues. The V gene's germline CDR1 is LGHDT and CDR2 YNNKEL (reference sequence). The V end lost 4 bases, the J end lost 4 bases, and 19 bases lay between the germline ends. CDR3 in amino acids: CASSPSLSWGPTEAFF. CDR3 in DNA: TGTGCCAGCAGCCCATCCCTCTCCTGGGGCCCCACTGAAGCTTTCTTT.

The gene calls are TRBV28 and TRBJ1-2; TRBD1 matches 8 bases. The CDR3 sequence is 12 residues long. CDR1 and CDR2 from the germline V gene are MDHEN and SYDVKM. V lost 8 bases and J lost 4; bases outside the gene matches: 3. CDR3 sequence (DNA): TGTGCCAGCGGGGACAGGCCCTATGGCTACACCTTC. Translating it yields CASGDRPYGYTF.

The sample holds a few counts of this clone. This chain links TRBV11-3 with TRBJ1-4; 9 bases are a match to TRBD1. Losses at the gene ends were 0 bases for V and 4 bases for J; bases not matched to a gene: 6. There are 17 residues in the CDR3. The germline V gene has CDR1 SGHNT and CDR2 YENEEA. CDR3 bases: TGTGCCAGCAGCTTAGATCAACAGGGGGCGCGTAATGAAAAACTGTTTTTT. It codes for CASSLDQQGARNEKLFF.

V is TRBV19 and J is TRBJ2-2; TRBD2 might be the D (6 bases). The CDR3 has 13 amino acids. CDR1 LNHDA and CDR2 SQIVND come from the germline V gene (reference sequence). V lost 10 bases, J lost 7 bases, and 16 bases lay in between. As DNA, the CDR3 is TGTGCCACTGGCGGGGAGTGGGACGGGGAGCTGTTTTTT. Its protein is CATGGEWDGELFF.

The V call is TRBV6-5, the J call TRBJ2-7; D is perhaps TRBD2 (7 bases). Germline loops: CDR1 MNHEY, CDR2 SVGAGI. This CDR3 contains 13 residues. The V end lost 6 bases, the J end lost 5 bases, and 14 bases lay between the germline ends. The CDR3 is CASRGGRGNEQYF. Here the CDR3 DNA reads TGTGCCAGCAGGGGGGGGCGGGGGAACGAGCAGTACTTC.

The J gene is TRBJ1-3, the V gene TRBV6-5, with a possible D match to TRBD1 (5 bases). V lost 6 bases to trimming and J lost 0 bases, with 12 bases between them. The CDR3 spans 15 residues. Germline CDR1 is MNHEY and CDR2 is SVGAGI. CDR3: CASRAGRYSGNTIYF. In nucleotides, the CDR3 is TGTGCCAGCAGAGCGGGACGGTACTCTGGAAACACCATATATTTT.

The gene calls are TRBV2 and TRBJ1-2, with 9 bases aligning to TRBD1. J was trimmed by 3 bases and V by 8 bases; bases with no gene match: 4. Per the germline V gene, CDR1 is SNHLY and CDR2 is FYNNEI. The CDR3 is 13 residues long. The CDR3 sequence: CASYRGLHYGYTF. Here the CDR3 DNA reads TGTGCCAGCTACAGGGGGCTTCACTATGGCTACACCTTC.

This clone was found once. V is TRBV5-1 and J is TRBJ2-7, with 7 bases identical to TRBD1. J was trimmed by 4 bases and V by 1 base; bases with no gene match: 8. Germline values: CDR1 SGHRS, CDR2 YFSETQ. The CDR3 consists of 15 residues. For the CDR3, the DNA is TGCGCCAGCAGCTTGTCCGGGACAGTGGCTTACGAGCAGTACTTC. As protein: CASSLSGTVAYEQYF. The full variable domain, in which reference TRBV5-1 and TRBJ2-7 provide the parts outside the CDR3, is KAGVTQTPRYLIKTRGQQVTLSCSPISGHRSVSWYQQTPGQGLQFLFEYFSETQRNKGNFPGRFSGRQFSNSRSEMNVSTLELGDSALYLCASSLSGTVAYEQYFGPGTRLTVT.